This T cell receptor (beta chain) emerged from a study of early T cells in non-severe SARS-CoV-2 infection. The overall study: Sequencing was performed on bulk RNA from unsorted whole blood, leaving chains unpaired. Points from the study as a whole: Matches to VDJdb favored anti-spike CD8 responses and missed private and CD4 specificities.

Trimming removed 8 bases from V and 7 bases from J, with 15 bases in between. The germline CDR1 and CDR2 sequences are MNHEY and SVGEGT. The CDR3 spans 13 residues. In this sample, this clonotype turned up a few times. The target antigen is unknown. Individual cDNA molecules carried attached unique molecular identifiers. TCRdb re-analysed the 5' RACE reads in MiXCR, keeping a single row per CDR3 protein. The sample has roughly 40,000 distinct CDR3 sequences, approximately 12% seen once; the top ten hold about a sixth. The source material was whole blood. This chain links TRBV6-2 or TRBV6-3 with TRBJ1-3, with no clear D. This clonotype was obtained from an adult who was a healthcare worker with PCR-confirmed SARS-CoV-2 infection or an uninfected control (not recorded which). In DNA, the CDR3 is TGTGCCAGCCTCTCCATCACTTGGAACACCATATATTTT. It codes for CASLSITWNTIYF.